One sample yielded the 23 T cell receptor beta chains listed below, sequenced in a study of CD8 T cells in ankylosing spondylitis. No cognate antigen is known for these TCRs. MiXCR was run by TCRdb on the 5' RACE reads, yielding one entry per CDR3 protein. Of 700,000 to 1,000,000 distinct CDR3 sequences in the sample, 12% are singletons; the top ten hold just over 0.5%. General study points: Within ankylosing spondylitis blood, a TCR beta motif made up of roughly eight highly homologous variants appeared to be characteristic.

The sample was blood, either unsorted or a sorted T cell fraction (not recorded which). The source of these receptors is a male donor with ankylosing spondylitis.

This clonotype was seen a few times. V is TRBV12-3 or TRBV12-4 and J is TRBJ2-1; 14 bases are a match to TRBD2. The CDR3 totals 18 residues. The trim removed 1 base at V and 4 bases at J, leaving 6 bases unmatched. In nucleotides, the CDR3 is TGTGCCAGCAGTTTAGGGGGACTAGCGGGAGTCCCTTACAATGAGCAGTTCTTC. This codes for CASSLGGLAGVPYNEQFF.

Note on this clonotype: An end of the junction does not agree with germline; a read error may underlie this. The chain's CDR3 is CASSYLGRREAQYF. The CDR3 DNA sequence: TGTGCCAGCAGTTACCTCGGACGGAGAGAGGCCCAGTACTTC. The J gene is TRBJ2-5, the V gene TRBV6-5; D remains ambiguous. CDR3 length equals 14 residues. Germline CDR1 is MNHEY and CDR2 is SVGAGI.

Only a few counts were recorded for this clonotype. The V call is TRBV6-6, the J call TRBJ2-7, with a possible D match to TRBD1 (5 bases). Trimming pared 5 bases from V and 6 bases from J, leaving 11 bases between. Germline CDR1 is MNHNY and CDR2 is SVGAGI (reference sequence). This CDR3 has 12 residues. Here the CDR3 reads CASSPRALEQYF. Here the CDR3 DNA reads TGTGCCAGCAGTCCCAGGGCTCTCGAGCAGTACTTC.

CDR3 DNA sequence: TGCGCCAGCAGCTTTGGCGCTAATGAAGGCGAGCAGTACTTC. It codes for CASSFGANEGEQYF. This rearrangement joins TRBV5-1 to TRBJ2-7; D remains ambiguous. This CDR3 is built from 14 residues. The germline CDR1 and CDR2 sequences are SGHRS and YFSETQ. V dropped 2 bases and J dropped 6 bases, with 15 bases sitting between them.

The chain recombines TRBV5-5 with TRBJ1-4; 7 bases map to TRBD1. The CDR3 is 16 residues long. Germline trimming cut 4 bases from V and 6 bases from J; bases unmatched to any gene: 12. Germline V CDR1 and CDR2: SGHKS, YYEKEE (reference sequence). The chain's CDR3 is CASSRAPTGTDEKLFF. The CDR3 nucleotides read TGTGCCAGCAGCCGGGCCCCGACAGGGACCGATGAAAAACTGTTTTTT.

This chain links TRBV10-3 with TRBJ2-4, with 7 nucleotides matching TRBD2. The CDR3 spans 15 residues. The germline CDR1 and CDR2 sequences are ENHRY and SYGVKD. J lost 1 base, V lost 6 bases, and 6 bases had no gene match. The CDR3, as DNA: TGTGCCATCAGCCCGGGGGGACCTGCCAAAAACATTCAGTACTTC. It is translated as CAISPGGPAKNIQYF.

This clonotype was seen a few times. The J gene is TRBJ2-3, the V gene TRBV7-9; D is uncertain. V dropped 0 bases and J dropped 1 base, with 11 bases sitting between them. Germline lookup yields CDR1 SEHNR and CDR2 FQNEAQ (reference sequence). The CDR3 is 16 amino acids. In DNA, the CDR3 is TGTGCCAGCAGCTTAGCGCGAGGTGGGCGCACAGATACGCAGTATTTT. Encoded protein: CASSLARGGRTDTQYF.

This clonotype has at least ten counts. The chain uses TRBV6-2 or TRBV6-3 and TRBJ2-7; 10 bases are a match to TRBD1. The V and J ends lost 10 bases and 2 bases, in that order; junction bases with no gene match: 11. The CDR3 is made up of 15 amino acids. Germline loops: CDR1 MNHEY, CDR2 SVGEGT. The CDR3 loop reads CATYRDRGWTYEQYF. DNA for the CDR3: TGTGCCACTTACCGGGACAGGGGCTGGACCTACGAGCAGTACTTC.

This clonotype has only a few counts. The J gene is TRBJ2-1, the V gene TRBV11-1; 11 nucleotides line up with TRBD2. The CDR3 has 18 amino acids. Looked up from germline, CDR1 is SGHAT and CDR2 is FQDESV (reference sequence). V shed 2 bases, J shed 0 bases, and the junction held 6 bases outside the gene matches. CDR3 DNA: TGTGCCAGCAGCTTACTAGCGGGAGGCCGAAGCTCCTACAATGAGCAGTTCTTC. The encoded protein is CASSLLAGGRSSYNEQFF.

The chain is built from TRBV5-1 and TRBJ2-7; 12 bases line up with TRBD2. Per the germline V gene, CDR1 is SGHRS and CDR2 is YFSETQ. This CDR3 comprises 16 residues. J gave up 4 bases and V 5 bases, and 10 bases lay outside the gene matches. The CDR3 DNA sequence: TGCGCCAGCAGATTAACCGGGACTAGCGGGCTGTACGAGCAGTACTTC. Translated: CASRLTGTSGLYEQYF.

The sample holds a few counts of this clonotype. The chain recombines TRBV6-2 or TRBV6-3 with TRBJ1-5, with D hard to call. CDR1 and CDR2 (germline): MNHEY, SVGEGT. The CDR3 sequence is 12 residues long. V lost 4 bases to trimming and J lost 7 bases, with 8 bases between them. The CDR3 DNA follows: TGTGCCAGCAGTTTTCAAGACCAGCCCCAGCATTTT. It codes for CASSFQDQPQHF.

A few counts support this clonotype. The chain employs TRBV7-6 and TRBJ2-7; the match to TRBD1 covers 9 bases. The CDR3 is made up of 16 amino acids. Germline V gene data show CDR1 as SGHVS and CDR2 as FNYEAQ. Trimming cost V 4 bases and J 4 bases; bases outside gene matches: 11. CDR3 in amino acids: CASSSHRGPVSYEQYF. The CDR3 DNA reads TGTGCCAGCAGCTCGCACAGGGGGCCTGTGTCATACGAGCAGTACTTC.

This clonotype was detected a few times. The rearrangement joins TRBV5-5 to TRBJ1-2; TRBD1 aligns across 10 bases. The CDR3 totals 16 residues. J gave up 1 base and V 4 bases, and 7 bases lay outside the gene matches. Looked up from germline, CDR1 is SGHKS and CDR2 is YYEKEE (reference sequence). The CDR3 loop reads CASSPGRDRGNYGYTF. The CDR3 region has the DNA TGTGCCAGCAGCCCCGGTAGGGACAGGGGTAACTATGGCTACACCTTC.

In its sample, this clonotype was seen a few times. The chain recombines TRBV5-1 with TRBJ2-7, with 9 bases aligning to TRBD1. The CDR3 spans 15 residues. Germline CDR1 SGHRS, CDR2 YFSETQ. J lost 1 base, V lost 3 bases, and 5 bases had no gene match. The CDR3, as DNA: TGCGCCAGCAGCTCATACAGGGGGCCGTCCTACGAGCAGTACTTC. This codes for CASSSYRGPSYEQYF. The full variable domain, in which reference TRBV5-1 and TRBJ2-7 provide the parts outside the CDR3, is KAGVTQTPRYLIKTRGQQVTLSCSPISGHRSVSWYQQTPGQGLQFLFEYFSETQRNKGNFPGRFSGRQFSNSRSEMNVSTLELGDSALYLCASSSYRGPSYEQYFGPGTRLTVT.

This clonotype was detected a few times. CDR3 coding DNA: TGTGCCAGCAGTTACGAAGGCGAAAAACTGTTTTTT. It codes for CASSYEGEKLFF. This chain uses TRBV6-6 with TRBJ1-4; D unclear. Looked up from germline, CDR1 is MNHNY and CDR2 is SVGAGI (reference sequence). The V end was cut by 2 bases, the J end by 8 bases, with 6 bases between. CDR3 length equals 12 residues.

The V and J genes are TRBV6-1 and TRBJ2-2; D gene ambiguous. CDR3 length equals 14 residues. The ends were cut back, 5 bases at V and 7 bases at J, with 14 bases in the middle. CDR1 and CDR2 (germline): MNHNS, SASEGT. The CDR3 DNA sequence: TGTGCCAGCAGTCATATAGGACCTGTCGGGGAGCTGTTTTTT. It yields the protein CASSHIGPVGELFF.

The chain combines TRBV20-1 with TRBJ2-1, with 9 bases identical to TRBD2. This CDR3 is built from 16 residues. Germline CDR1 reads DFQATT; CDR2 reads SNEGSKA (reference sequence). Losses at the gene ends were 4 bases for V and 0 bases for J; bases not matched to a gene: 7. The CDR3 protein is CSAISYSGSSYNEQFF. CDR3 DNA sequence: TGCAGTGCTATCTCGTATAGCGGGAGCTCCTACAATGAGCAGTTCTTC.

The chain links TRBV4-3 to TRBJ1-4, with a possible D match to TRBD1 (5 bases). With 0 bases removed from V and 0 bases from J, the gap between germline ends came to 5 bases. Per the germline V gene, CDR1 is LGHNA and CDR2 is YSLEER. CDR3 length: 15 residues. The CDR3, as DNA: TGCGCCAGCAGCCAAGAGGGGGCAACTAATGAAAAACTGTTTTTT. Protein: CASSQEGATNEKLFF.

The CDR3 region is CASSWTGEDEQFF. In DNA form, the CDR3 reads TGTGCCAGCAGCTGGACAGGGGAGGATGAGCAGTTCTTC. The rearrangement uses TRBV7-2 and TRBJ2-1; 9 bases are a match to TRBD1. The CDR3 extends over 13 amino acids. Germline V lookup: CDR1 SGHTA, CDR2 FQGNSA. V gave up 4 bases and J gave up 8 bases; unmatched junction bases: 3.

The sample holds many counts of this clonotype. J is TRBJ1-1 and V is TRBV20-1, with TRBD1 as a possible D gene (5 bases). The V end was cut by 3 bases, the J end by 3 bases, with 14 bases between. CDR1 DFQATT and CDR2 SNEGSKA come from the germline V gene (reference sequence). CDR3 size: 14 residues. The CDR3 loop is CSARRAGPYTEAFF. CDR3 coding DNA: TGCAGTGCTAGGCGGGCAGGGCCGTACACTGAAGCTTTCTTT.

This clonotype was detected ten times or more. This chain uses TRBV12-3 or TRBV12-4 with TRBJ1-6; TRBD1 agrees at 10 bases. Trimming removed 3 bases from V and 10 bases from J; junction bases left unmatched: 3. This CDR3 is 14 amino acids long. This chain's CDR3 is CASSFSDRGSPLHF. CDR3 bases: TGTGCCAGCAGTTTCTCGGACAGGGGGTCACCCCTCCACTTT.

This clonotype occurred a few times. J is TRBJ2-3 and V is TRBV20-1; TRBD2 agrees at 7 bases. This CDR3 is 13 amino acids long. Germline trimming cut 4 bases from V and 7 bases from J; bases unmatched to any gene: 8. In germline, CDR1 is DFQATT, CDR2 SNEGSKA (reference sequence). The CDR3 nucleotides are TGCAGTGCTATCCGGGACTACGTAAATACGCAGTATTTT. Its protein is CSAIRDYVNTQYF.

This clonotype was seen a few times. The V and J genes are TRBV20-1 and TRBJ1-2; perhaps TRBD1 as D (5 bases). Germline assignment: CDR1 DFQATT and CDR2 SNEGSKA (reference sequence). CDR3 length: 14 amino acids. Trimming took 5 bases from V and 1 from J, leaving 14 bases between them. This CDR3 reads CSAGRGTLNYGYTF. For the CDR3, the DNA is TGCAGTGCTGGACGAGGGACCCTTAACTATGGCTACACCTTC.